This is a list of T cell receptor beta chains from one sample in a study of T cell responses to AZD1222 COVID-19 vaccine. Sequencing was performed with immunoSEQ multiplex PCR; in TCRdb, only in-frame clones are kept and a portion is missing. The profile shows around 140,000 clones, roughly nine tenths of them singletons. The sequencing used peripheral blood, collected 28 days after the second AZD1222 dose. The receptors originated from an adult who received the AZD1222 COVID-19 vaccine. The CDR3 runs from the conserved cysteine through the conserved F or W. The D gene is left open where the match is weak. Clone size, where shown, is once, few, many, or a class for clones that have expanded.

>TRBV29-1|TRBJ1-1|-|-
CSVVRNTEAFF
TGCAGCGTGGTGAGGAACACTGAAGCTTTCTTT
>TRBV7-3|TRBJ2-7|-|TRBD2
CASSLRVSGLGNEQYF
TGTGCCAGCAGCTTAAGGGTTAGTGGACTAGGAAACGAGCAGTACTTC
>TRBV27|TRBJ1-1|once|-
CASSLQNTGFPGTEAFF
TGTGCCAGCAGTCTACAAAACACAGGCTTTCCGGGGACTGAAGCTTTCTTT
>TRBV5-1|TRBJ2-5|-|-
CASGLRQDQETQYF
TGCGCCAGCGGATTAAGACAGGACCAAGAGACCCAGTACTTC
>TRBV28|TRBJ1-1|-|-
CASSLPQMVGTEAFF
TGTGCCAGCAGTTTGCCCCAGATGGTGGGCACTGAAGCTTTCTTT
>TRBV5-5|TRBJ1-3|-|-
CASSPGFWPNTIYF
TGTGCCAGCAGCCCCGGGTTCTGGCCAAACACCATATATTTT
>TRBV11-2|TRBJ2-5|-|-
CASSLGLGGGRETQYF
TGTGCCAGCAGCTTAGGCCTCGGAGGGGGTCGGGAGACCCAGTACTTC
>TRBV4-1|TRBJ1-6|few|TRBD1
CASSHFIGTANSPLHF
TGCGCCAGCAGCCATTTTATAGGGACAGCGAATTCACCCCTCCACTTT
>TRBV12-3/TRBV12-4|TRBJ1-1|-|-
CASGRNTEAFF
TGTGCCAGCGGGAGGAACACTGAAGCTTTCTTT
>TRBV6-2/TRBV6-3|TRBJ1-1|-|-
CASSPGGFTEAFF
TGTGCCAGCAGCCCCGGGGGGTTCACTGAAGCTTTCTTT
>TRBV7-3|TRBJ1-2|-|-
CASSFTARVGYTF
TGTGCCAGCAGCTTTACGGCCCGGGTTGGCTACACCTTC
>TRBV5-6|TRBJ2-1|-|TRBD2
CASSLRLAGGIDNEQFF
TGTGCCAGCAGCTTGAGACTAGCGGGAGGGATAGACAATGAGCAGTTCTTC
>TRBV21-1|TRBJ1-4|-|-
CASSNGQIGEKLFF
TGTGCCAGCAGCAATGGGCAGATCGGTGAAAAACTGTTTTTT
>TRBV7-2|TRBJ1-5|-|TRBD1
CASSPDRDQPQHF
TGTGCCAGCAGCCCCGACAGGGATCAGCCCCAGCATTTT
>TRBV7-2|TRBJ2-3|-|-
CASSLFTDTQYF
TGTGCCAGCAGCTTGTTCACAGATACGCAGTATTTT
>TRBV2|TRBJ1-2|-|-
CASISRETFGGYTF
TGTGCCAGCATCAGCAGGGAAACTTTCGGGGGCTACACCTTC
>TRBV25-1|TRBJ2-7|-|-
CASSEGQGTYEQYF
TGTGCCAGCAGTGAAGGTCAGGGAACCTACGAGCAGTACTTC
>TRBV20-1|TRBJ2-2|few|-
CSANDYTNTGELFF
TGCAGTGCTAATGACTATACGAACACCGGGGAGCTGTTTTTT
>TRBV30|TRBJ1-5|-|-
CAWAGGRSNQPQHF
TGTGCCTGGGCGGGGGGTAGATCCAATCAGCCCCAGCATTTT
>TRBV2|TRBJ1-1|-|TRBD1
CASNKDRVNTEAFF
TGTGCCAGCAATAAGGACAGGGTAAACACTGAAGCTTTCTTT
>TRBV11-2|TRBJ1-6|-|-
CASSRGSENSPLHF
TGTGCCAGCAGCCGGGGGTCGGAAAATTCACCCCTCCACTTT
>TRBV6-5|TRBJ2-7|-|-
CASSYSQGPYEQYF
TGTGCCAGCAGTTACAGCCAGGGACCCTACGAGCAGTACTTC
>TRBV19|TRBJ2-5|-|TRBD2
CASSSGGGETQYF
TGTGCCAGTAGTAGCGGGGGGGGAGAGACCCAGTACTTC
>TRBV16|TRBJ1-6|-|-
CASSLSGRSNSPLHF
TGTGCCAGCAGCCTAAGTGGGCGGTCGAATTCACCCCTCCACTTT
>TRBV4-1|TRBJ2-1|-|-
CASSHITGTVSYNEQFF
TGCGCCAGCAGCCATATAACAGGGACGGTCTCCTACAATGAGCAGTTCTTC
>TRBV29-1|TRBJ2-2|-|-
CSVGGWPGTGELFF
TGCAGCGTTGGGGGGTGGCCAGGCACCGGGGAGCTGTTTTTT
>TRBV9|TRBJ1-3|-|TRBD1
CASSVKMGQGSGNTIYF
TGTGCCAGCAGCGTAAAAATGGGACAGGGATCGGGAAACACCATATATTTT
>TRBV27|TRBJ1-5|-|TRBD1
CASSLQGAAQPQHF
TGTGCCAGCAGCCTACAGGGGGCCGCTCAGCCCCAGCATTTT
>TRBV5-5|TRBJ1-5|-|TRBD1
CASSTLGQPYYSNQPQHF
TGTGCCAGCAGCACCTTGGGACAGCCTTATTATAGCAATCAGCCCCAGCATTTT
>TRBV6-1|TRBJ1-5|-|TRBD1
CASSESGTGVQPQHF
TGTGCCAGCAGTGAGTCCGGGACAGGGGTTCAGCCCCAGCATTTT
>TRBV6-2/TRBV6-3|TRBJ2-7|-|-
CASSLHFNEQYF
TGTGCCAGCAGCCTCCATTTTAACGAGCAGTACTTC
>TRBV4-3|TRBJ1-5|-|-
CASSPTPGDQPQHF
TGCGCCAGCAGCCCAACGCCCGGGGATCAGCCCCAGCATTTT
>TRBV28|TRBJ1-5|-|-
CASNLRPHNQPQHF
TGTGCCAGCAATCTCAGGCCACACAATCAGCCCCAGCATTTT
>TRBV18|TRBJ2-7|once|TRBD1
CASSTGAVSSYEQYF
TGTGCCAGCTCCACAGGGGCAGTGAGCTCCTACGAGCAGTACTTC
>TRBV27|TRBJ1-6|-|-
CASSTPPGGGSLGPLHF
TGTGCCAGCAGTACTCCCCCCGGGGGGGGTTCTTTAGGGCCCCTCCACTTT
>TRBV28|TRBJ2-1|-|TRBD2
CAIHGGRGNEQFF
TGTGCCATTCATGGCGGGAGGGGGAATGAGCAGTTCTTC
>TRBV28|TRBJ2-1|once|TRBD1
CASSLGDDRGYPYNEQFF
TGTGCCAGCAGTCTAGGAGATGACAGGGGCTACCCCTACAATGAGCAGTTCTTC
>TRBV7-8|TRBJ2-2|-|-
CASSSGLLQGTAGELFF
TGTGCCAGCAGCTCCGGACTACTGCAGGGTACGGCCGGGGAGCTGTTTTTT
>TRBV25-1|TRBJ2-2|-|-
CASSDRALSGELFF
TGTGCCAGCAGTGACCGGGCCCTGTCCGGGGAGCTGTTTTTT
>TRBV4-3|TRBJ2-1|-|-
CASSQTAYNEQFF
TGCGCCAGCAGCCAAACTGCCTACAATGAGCAGTTCTTC
>TRBV9|TRBJ2-3|-|-
CASSVGGRRSTDTQYF
TGTGCCAGCAGCGTAGGGGGGCGGAGATCCACAGATACGCAGTATTTT
>TRBV15|TRBJ1-1|-|-
CATSRPGDGAEAFF
TGTGCCACCAGCAGACCTGGAGACGGGGCGGAAGCTTTCTTT
>TRBV11-2|TRBJ2-1|once|TRBD2
CASSLFGLAEASSYNEQFF
TGTGCCAGCAGCTTATTCGGACTAGCGGAAGCGAGCTCCTACAATGAGCAGTTCTTC